The 26 T cell receptor beta chains below come from one sample, sequenced in a study of T cells in Graves' hyperthyroidism and ophthalmopathy. The TCR beta CDR3 regions underwent amplification using RNA transcripts as the source. HTBI primers drove first-round RT-PCR of the TCR CDR3. TCRdb recomputed calls from the multiplex PCR reads with MiXCR, one row per CDR3 protein. This table holds about 520,000 distinct CDR3 sequences, approximately 25% found once. Source material: blood. The receptors derive from a woman aged 25 to 39 with Graves' ophthalmopathy.

V usage is TRBV6-1 and J usage is TRBJ2-7; a weak D match, TRBD2 (5 bases). The length of the CDR3 is 11 residues. The V end was cut by 5 bases, the J end by 8 bases, with 10 bases between. Germline V gene sequence: CDR1 MNHNS, CDR2 SASEGT. CDR3 sequence: CASSISVQQYF. CDR3 sequence (DNA): TGTGCCAGCAGTATTAGCGTCCAGCAGTACTTC.

This clonotype was counted ten times or more. This chain joins TRBV24-1 and TRBJ2-7; 13 bases are shared with TRBD2. Trimming cost V 9 bases and J 3 bases; bases outside gene matches: 28. CDR3 length equals 22 residues. Germline CDR1 KGHDR, CDR2 SFDVKD. The CDR3 protein is CATLPLAGGPSSTPPPFYEQYF. CDR3 DNA: TGTGCCACCCTGCCACTAGCGGGGGGGCCTTCATCCACACCGCCTCCCTTCTACGAGCAGTACTTC.

The chain recombines TRBV6-1 with TRBJ1-2; D unclear. V was clipped by 7 bases and J by 8 bases, with 14 bases between them. This CDR3 region has 12 residues. Germline-derived CDR1 and CDR2 are MNHNS and SASEGT. The CDR3: CASKMEGFGYTF. The CDR3 DNA sequence: TGTGCCAGCAAAATGGAGGGATTCGGCTACACCTTC.

This clonotype was recorded at least ten times. The V gene is TRBV6-1, the J gene TRBJ1-2, with 7 bases that match TRBD1. Germline V CDR1 and CDR2: MNHNS, SASEGT. V was pared by 4 bases and J by 4 bases, with 9 bases of the junction left unmatched. CDR3 length equals 15 residues. CDR3 in DNA: TGTGCCAGCAGTGTAGGACAGGACACGGGCTATGGCTACACCTTC. Its translation is CASSVGQDTGYGYTF.

There are many counts of this clonotype. This chain connects TRBV19 to TRBJ2-7; D might be TRBD1 (5 bases). This CDR3 spans 14 amino acids. Germline lookup yields CDR1 LNHDA and CDR2 SQIVND (reference sequence). V dropped 8 bases and J dropped 7 bases, with 21 bases sitting between them. CDR3 amino acids: CASLDTSGMREQYF. The CDR3 nucleotides are TGTGCCAGTCTCGACACTTCAGGGATGAGGGAGCAGTACTTC.

The J gene is TRBJ1-6, the V gene TRBV6-2 or TRBV6-3; D is ambiguous. Germline V gene lookup returns CDR1 MNHEY and CDR2 SVGEGT. This CDR3 has 14 amino acids. V lost 5 bases, J lost 3 bases, and 8 bases lay in between. This CDR3 reads CASSRRGYNSPLHF. CDR3 sequence (DNA): TGTGCCAGCAGTCGCCGGGGCTATAATTCACCCCTCCACTTT.

The rearrangement uses TRBV20-1 and TRBJ1-5; D is unresolved. V lost 1 base, J lost 0 bases, and 7 bases lay in between. The CDR3 is 14 residues long. Germline CDR1 is DFQATT and CDR2 is SNEGSKA (reference sequence). The CDR3 coding sequence is TGCAGTGCTAGAGTTGGGAATAGCAATCAGCCCCAGCATTTT. It encodes CSARVGNSNQPQHF.

The CDR3 DNA is TGCGCCAGCAGCCAAGCAGAGGATTCACCCCTCCACTTT. Residues: CASSQAEDSPLHF. This chain connects TRBV4-3 to TRBJ1-6; no firm D call. Germline V CDR1 and CDR2: LGHNA, YSLEER. This CDR3 has 13 amino acids. V was cut by 1 base and J by 8 bases, with 6 bases left in between.

This clonotype came up many times. The V gene is TRBV19, the J gene TRBJ1-1, with 11 bases lining up with TRBD1. Trimming took 8 bases from V and 3 from J; bases not matched to a gene: 2. The CDR3 has 13 amino acids. Per germline, CDR1 LNHDA and CDR2 SQIVND (reference sequence). The DNA of the CDR3 is TGTGCCAGTGGACAGGGGGCGGACACTGAAGCTTTCTTT. Amino acid sequence: CASGQGADTEAFF.

This chain connects TRBV24-1 to TRBJ1-2; D remains ambiguous. The germline CDR1 and CDR2 sequences are KGHDR and SFDVKD. There are 13 residues in the CDR3. V was shortened by 4 bases and J by 5 bases, with 10 bases between the two germline ends. The CDR3 spells CATSDFSGYGYTF. For the CDR3, the DNA is TGTGCCACCAGTGACTTCAGCGGGTATGGCTACACCTTC.

This clonotype was counted ten times or more. This chain connects TRBV27 to TRBJ2-7; TRBD2 might be the D (7 bases). CDR3 length: 14 amino acids. The V end was cut by 5 bases, the J end by 2 bases, with 13 bases between. The germline gives CDR1 MNHEY, CDR2 SMNVEV (reference sequence). CDR3 sequence (DNA): TGTGCCAGCAGTAACAGGGAGGGTCCCTACGAGCAGTACTTC. Its protein is CASSNREGPYEQYF.

This clonotype was seen at least ten times. The V call is TRBV6-5, the J call TRBJ1-3, with D possibly TRBD1 on 5 matching bases. The germline CDR1 and CDR2 sequences are MNHEY and SVGAGI. The CDR3 contains 15 residues. Trimming pared 5 bases from V and 2 bases from J, leaving 13 bases between. CDR3 protein: CASSPDRGTGNTIYF. In DNA, the CDR3 is TGTGCCAGCAGTCCCGACCGGGGGACTGGAAACACCATATATTTT.

V gene TRBV10-3 combines with J gene TRBJ1-1; D is ambiguous. Germline loops: CDR1 ENHRY, CDR2 SYGVKD. CDR3 length equals 14 residues. Between the trimmed V and J ends, which lost 7 bases and 4 bases, there was a span of 16 bases. CDR3 sequence (DNA): TGTGCCATCATCTCGGACCTTTCGGGCACTGAAGCTTTCTTT. This encodes CAIISDLSGTEAFF.

The CDR3 loop reads CASSSIGTVTEAFF. The CDR3 DNA follows: TGTGCCAGCAGCTCTATCGGGACAGTCACTGAAGCTTTCTTT. The rearrangement joins TRBV7-2 to TRBJ1-1; 7 nucleotides agree with TRBD1. Germline lookup yields CDR1 SGHTA and CDR2 FQGNSA. The CDR3 loop spans 14 amino acids. With 4 bases clipped from V and 4 bases from J, the junction kept 6 bases outside the gene matches. The complete variable domain, with remaining parts taken from reference TRBV7-2 and TRBJ1-1, reads GAGVSQSPSNKVTEKGKDVELRCDPISGHTALYWYRQSLGQGLEFLIYFQGNSAPDKSGLPSDRFSAERTGGSVSTLTIQRTQQEDSAVYLCASSSIGTVTEAFFGQGTRLTVV.

The chain recombines TRBV11-2 with TRBJ2-7; 15 nucleotides line up with TRBD2. Germline trimming cut 4 bases from V and 4 bases from J; bases unmatched to any gene: 5. Germline V CDR1 and CDR2: SGHAT, FQNNGV. The CDR3 runs to 16 residues. CDR3 DNA: TGTGCCAGCAGCTGTGGACTAGCGGGAGGGCCGTACGAGCAGTACTTC. It codes for CASSCGLAGGPYEQYF.

V and J are TRBV7-2 and TRBJ2-7, with D maybe TRBD1 (6 bases). This CDR3 is built from 14 residues. Between the trimmed V and J ends, which lost 0 bases and 7 bases, there was a span of 13 bases. Germline V gene data show CDR1 as SGHTA and CDR2 as FQGNSA. The CDR3 nucleotides are TGTGCCAGCAGCTTAGCATCAAGGGGGTGGGAGCAGTACTTC. It yields the protein CASSLASRGWEQYF.

Many counts were recorded for this clonotype. Here the CDR3 reads CASSRSGGTGRETQYF. The CDR3 DNA reads as TGTGCCAGCAGTAGAAGCGGGGGAACTGGTCGGGAGACCCAGTACTTC. V and J are TRBV12-3 or TRBV12-4 and TRBJ2-5; 8 nucleotides match TRBD2. V lost 5 bases and J lost 5; bases outside the gene matches: 13. The CDR3 is made up of 16 amino acids.

In its sample, this clonotype was seen many times. This rearrangement joins TRBV11-2 to TRBJ2-3; perhaps TRBD1 as D (7 bases). Trimming shortened V by 8 bases and J by 0 bases, and 12 bases separated the two germline ends. CDR1 and CDR2 from the germline V gene are SGHAT and FQNNGV. CDR3 length: 14 amino acids. This CDR3 reads CASGRGVSTDTQYF. The CDR3 DNA reads as TGTGCCAGCGGCAGGGGGGTGAGCACAGATACGCAGTATTTT.

About this clonotype itself: The conserved closing phenylalanine or tryptophan is absent in this CDR3, likely reflecting a read error. This chain links TRBV27 with TRBJ1-1; a possible D gene is TRBD1 (6 bases). Per the germline V gene, CDR1 is MNHEY and CDR2 is SMNVEV (reference sequence). The CDR3 spans 14 residues. V was shortened by 3 bases and J by 8 bases, with 16 bases between the two germline ends. CDR3 DNA: TGTGCCAGCAGTTTCCGAGGACAGTCTTACGAAGCTTTCGTT. Translation gives CASSFRGQSYEAFV.

This clonotype has ten or more counts. The J gene is TRBJ1-2, the V gene TRBV4-3; D remains ambiguous. V lost 1 base, J lost 4 bases, and 19 bases lay in between. This CDR3 has 17 residues. Germline values: CDR1 LGHNA, CDR2 YSLEER. DNA for the CDR3: TGCGCCAGCAGCCAAGGCCCCAAGGGCAGATCTCTCTATGGCTACACCTTC. Amino acid sequence: CASSQGPKGRSLYGYTF.

The chain carries TRBV13 and TRBJ1-1; 7 bases match TRBD1. After removal of 6 bases from V and 1 base from J, the junction contained 8 bases not matched to a gene. CDR1 is PRHDT, CDR2 FYEKMQ, per germline (reference sequence). The CDR3 length is 15 residues. The CDR3 region is CASRDAGTENTEAFF. CDR3 DNA sequence: TGTGCCAGCAGAGACGCCGGGACAGAGAACACTGAAGCTTTCTTT. Full variable domain (outside the CDR3, taken from reference TRBV13 and TRBJ1-1): AAGVIQSPRHLIKEKRETATLKCYPIPRHDTVYWYQQGPGQDPQFLISFYEKMQSDKGSIPDRFSAQQFSDYHSELNMSSLELGDSALYFCASRDAGTENTEAFFGQGTRLTVV.

Only a few counts were recorded for this clonotype. The rearrangement uses TRBV7-2 and TRBJ2-4, with D possibly being TRBD2 (7 bases). CDR3 size: 16 residues. Germline V gene sequence: CDR1 SGHTA, CDR2 FQGNSA. Trimming removed 7 bases at V and 7 bases at J, with 23 bases between. The DNA for the CDR3 is TGTGCCAGCATCCTTCTCCTGGGGGGGGCGACCAACATTCAGTACTTC. This encodes CASILLLGGATNIQYF.

V is TRBV3-1 and J is TRBJ2-7, with 7 bases identical to TRBD1. The CDR3 consists of 14 residues. Looked up from germline, CDR1 is LGHDT and CDR2 is YNNKEL (reference sequence). V lost 1 base and J lost 5; bases outside the gene matches: 5. CDR3 region: CASSQAGQFNEQYF. The CDR3 DNA follows: TGTGCCAGCAGCCAAGCGGGACAGTTTAACGAGCAGTACTTC.

This clonotype was picked up a small number of times. This may be a read error, as it is one base from a much larger clone. The chain recombines TRBV24-1 with TRBJ1-2; 7 bases are shared with TRBD1. J lost 4 bases, V lost 4 bases, and 2 bases had no gene match. The CDR3 consists of 13 residues. Germline V gene sequence: CDR1 KGHDR, CDR2 SFDVKD. CDR3 sequence: CATSEQGSYGYTF. In DNA, the CDR3 is TGTGCCACCAGTGAACAGGGGTCCTATGGCTACACCTTC.

This clonotype was recorded many times. J is TRBJ1-3 and V is TRBV6-5; no firm D call. Trimming cost V 0 bases and J 5 bases, with 11 bases left between them. Germline values: CDR1 MNHEY, CDR2 SVGAGI. This CDR3 comprises 15 residues. The CDR3 sequence is CASSYSDQLRNTIYF. In DNA form, the CDR3 reads TGTGCCAGCAGTTACTCGGACCAACTACGAAACACCATATATTTT.

Ten or more counts support this clonotype. This may be a read error: a much more frequent sequence differs by one nucleotide. V is TRBV7-6 and J is TRBJ2-5, with D unclear. V was shortened by 4 bases and J by 1 base, with 4 bases between the two germline ends. The CDR3 has 12 amino acids. The germline CDR1 and CDR2 sequences are SGHVS and FNYEAQ. The CDR3: CASSSSQETQYF. The CDR3, as DNA: TGTGCCAGCAGCTCGTCCCAAGAGACCCAGTACTTC.